The clone carrying this T cell receptor (beta chain) was seen many times. Its specificity is unknown. This sample is part of a study of beta chain features in type 1 diabetes. Study results and limitations: Significant though moderate, a shortening of TCRB CDR3s appeared in all four CD4+ subsets of Type 1 diabetes patients.

All of the isolated RNA was reverse transcribed, so expressed TCRB transcripts were sequenced. This table comes from immunoSEQ multiplex PCR, and its TCRdb copy is limited to in-frame clones, with some not included. Of roughly 350,000 clones in the sample, 8.5% to 10% were seen once. The sequence came from a man aged 25 to 45 with type 1 diabetes. Sequencing used central memory CD4+ T cells from blood.

CDR3 region: CASSEGLGAGEQYF. CDR3 bases: TGCGCCAGCAGTGAGGGACTCGGGGCGGGGGAGCAGTACTTC. The chain employs TRBV10-2 and TRBJ2-7; D perhaps matches TRBD2 (6 bases). Trimming shortened V by 2 bases and J by 7 bases, and 15 bases separated the two germline ends. CDR3 length: 14 residues. CDR1 is WSHSY, CDR2 SAAADI, per germline.